The present entry profiles one TCR beta chain with its context. Its antigen is not identified. These data come from a study of beta chain features in type 1 diabetes. At the level of the study: Sorted cells from all samples, numbering 100 million to 120 million, were examined.

The isolated RNA, all of it, was reverse transcribed, so expressed TCRB transcripts were what got sequenced. Libraries were prepared by immunoSEQ multiplex PCR; TCRdb keeps only in-frame clonotypes and omits some of them. This table has 200,000 to 300,000 clones, 25% to 30% appearing once. CD4+ naive, central memory, regulatory and stem cell-like memory cells were sorted via CD45RO/CCR7/CD25/CD127/CD95/CD27. Study findings and constraints: Naive, central memory and regulatory TCRB repertoires appeared more similar among patients than healthy donors. Among type 1 diabetes patients, VDJ junctions had fewer insertions and more deletions.

CDR1 is SGHDN, CDR2 FVKESK, per germline. The CDR3 extends over 15 amino acids. The V gene lost 0 bases and the J gene lost 2 bases, with 11 bases spanning the gap. This clonotype was obtained from a man aged 25-40 years in good health. The source material was central memory CD4+ T cells from blood. This sequence joins TRBV14 and TRBJ2-7, with D hard to call. The CDR3 DNA follows: TGTGCCAGCAGCCAAGACCCTATGGGTACCTACGAGCAGTACTTC. Protein: CASSQDPMGTYEQYF.